This TCR beta chain emerged from a study of blood T cell repertoires in COVID-19. In the study overall: Samples representing acute and convalescent COVID-19 were sourced from the United States, Italy and Spain. T cells, B-cell-depleted T cells, or PBMCs provided the cDNA or gDNA that served as material.

This CDR3 comprises 17 residues. Germline loops: CDR1 MNHEY, CDR2 SMNVEV (reference sequence). J gave up 4 bases and V 3 bases, and 11 bases lay outside the gene matches. Cohorts were determined from participant-reported clinical history. In the source study's methods: Estimation of nucleated cell counts was performed using reference gene primer amplification. Clones were sequenced by immunoSEQ multiplex PCR, and TCRdb holds only the in-frame ones, with some missing. Clonal size and the V and J genes are those of that table, whereas D and trimming came from the DNA. The data show hundreds of thousands of clones, around 88% seen once.

The J gene is TRBJ2-3, the V gene TRBV27, with 9 bases aligning to TRBD2. The specimen was PBMCs or T cells enriched from blood (not recorded which). This receptor was identified in a woman in her fifties or sixties with acute COVID-19. The CDR3 protein is CASSFAGRAGGPDTQYF. The CDR3 DNA follows: TGTGCCAGCAGTTTCGCCGGGAGAGCGGGAGGACCAGATACGCAGTATTTT.